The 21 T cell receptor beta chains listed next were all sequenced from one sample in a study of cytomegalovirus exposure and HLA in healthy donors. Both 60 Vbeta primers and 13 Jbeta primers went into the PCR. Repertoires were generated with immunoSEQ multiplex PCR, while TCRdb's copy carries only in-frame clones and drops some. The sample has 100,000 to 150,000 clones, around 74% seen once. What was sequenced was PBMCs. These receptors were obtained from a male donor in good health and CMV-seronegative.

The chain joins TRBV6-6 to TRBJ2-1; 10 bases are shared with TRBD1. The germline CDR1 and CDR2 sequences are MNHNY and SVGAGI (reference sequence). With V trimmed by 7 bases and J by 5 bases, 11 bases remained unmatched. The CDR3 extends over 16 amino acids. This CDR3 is CASTHSATGGHNEQFF. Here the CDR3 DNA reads TGTGCCAGCACCCACTCGGCGACAGGGGGCCACAATGAGCAGTTCTTC.

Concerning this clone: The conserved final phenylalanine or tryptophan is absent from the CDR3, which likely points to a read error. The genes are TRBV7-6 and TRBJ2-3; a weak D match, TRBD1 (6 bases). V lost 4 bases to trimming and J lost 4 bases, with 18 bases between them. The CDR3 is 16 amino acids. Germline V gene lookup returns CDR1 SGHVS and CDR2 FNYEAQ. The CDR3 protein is CASSSRVSGVPDTQYS. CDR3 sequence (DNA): TGTGCCAGCAGCTCGCGAGTGTCAGGGGTCCCAGATACGCAGTATTCT.

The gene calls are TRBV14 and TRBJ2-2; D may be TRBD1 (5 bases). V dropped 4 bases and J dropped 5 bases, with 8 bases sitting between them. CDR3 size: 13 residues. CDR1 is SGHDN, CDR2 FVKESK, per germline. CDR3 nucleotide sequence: TGTGCCAGCAGCCCACGGACAACCGGGGAGCTGTTTTTT. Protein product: CASSPRTTGELFF.

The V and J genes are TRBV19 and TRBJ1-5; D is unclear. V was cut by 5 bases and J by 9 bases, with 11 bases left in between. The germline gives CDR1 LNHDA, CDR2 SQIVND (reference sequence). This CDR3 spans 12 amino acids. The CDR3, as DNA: TGTGCCAGTAGTGACGGGGTAGCGCCCCAGCATTTT. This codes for CASSDGVAPQHF.

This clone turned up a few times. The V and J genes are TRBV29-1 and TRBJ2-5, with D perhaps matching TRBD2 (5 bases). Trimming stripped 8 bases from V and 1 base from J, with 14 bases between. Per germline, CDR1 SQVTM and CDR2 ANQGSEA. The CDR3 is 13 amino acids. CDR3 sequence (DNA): TGCAGCATCGGGGAGTCCTCCCAAGAGACCCAGTACTTC. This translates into CSIGESSQETQYF.

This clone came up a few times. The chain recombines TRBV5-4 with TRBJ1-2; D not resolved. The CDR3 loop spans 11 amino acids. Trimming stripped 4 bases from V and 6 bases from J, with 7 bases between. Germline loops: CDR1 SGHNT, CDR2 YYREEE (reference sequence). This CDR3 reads CASSLRDGYTF. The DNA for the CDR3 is TGTGCCAGCAGCCTTAGAGATGGCTACACCTTC.

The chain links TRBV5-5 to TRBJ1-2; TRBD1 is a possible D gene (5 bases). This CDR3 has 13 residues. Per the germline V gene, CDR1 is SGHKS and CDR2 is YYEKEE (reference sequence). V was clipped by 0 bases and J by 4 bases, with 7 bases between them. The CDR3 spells CASSLGQFYGYTF. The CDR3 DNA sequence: TGTGCCAGCAGCTTGGGACAGTTCTATGGCTACACCTTC.

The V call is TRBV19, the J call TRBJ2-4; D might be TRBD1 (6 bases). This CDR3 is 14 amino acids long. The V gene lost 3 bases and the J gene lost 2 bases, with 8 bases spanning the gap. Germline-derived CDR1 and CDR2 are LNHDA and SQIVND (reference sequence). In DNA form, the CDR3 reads TGTGCCAGTAGTATGAGGGGGACCAAAAACATTCAGTACTTC. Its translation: CASSMRGTKNIQYF.

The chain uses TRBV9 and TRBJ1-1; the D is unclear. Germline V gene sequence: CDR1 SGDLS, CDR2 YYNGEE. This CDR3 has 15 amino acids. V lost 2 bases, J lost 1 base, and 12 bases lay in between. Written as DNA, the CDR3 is TGTGCCAGCAGCGTCCACCCCCGGGGGAACACTGAAGCTTTCTTT. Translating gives CASSVHPRGNTEAFF. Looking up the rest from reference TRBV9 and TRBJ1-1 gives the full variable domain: DSGVTQTPKHLITATGQRVTLRCSPRSGDLSVYWYQQSLDQGLQFLIQYYNGEERAKGNILERFSAQQFPDLHSELNLSSLELGDSALYFCASSVHPRGNTEAFFGQGTRLTVV.

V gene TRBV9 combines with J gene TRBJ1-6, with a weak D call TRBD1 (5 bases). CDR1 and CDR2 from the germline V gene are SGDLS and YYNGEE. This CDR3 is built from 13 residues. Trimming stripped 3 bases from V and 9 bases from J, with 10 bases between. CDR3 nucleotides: TGTGCCAGCAGCGGGGGCCTTCTTTCACCCCTCCACTTT. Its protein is CASSGGLLSPLHF.

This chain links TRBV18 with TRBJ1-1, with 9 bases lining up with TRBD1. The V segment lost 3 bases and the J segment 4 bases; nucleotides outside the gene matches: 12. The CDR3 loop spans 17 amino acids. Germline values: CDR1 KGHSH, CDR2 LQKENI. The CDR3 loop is CASSPIGTGRSGTEAFF. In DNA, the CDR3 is TGTGCCAGCTCACCGATCGGGACAGGGAGGTCGGGCACTGAAGCTTTCTTT.

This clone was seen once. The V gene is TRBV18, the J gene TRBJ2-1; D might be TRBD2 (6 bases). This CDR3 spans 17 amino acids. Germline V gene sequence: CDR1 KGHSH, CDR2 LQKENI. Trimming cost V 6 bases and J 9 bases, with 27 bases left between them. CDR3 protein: CASSLPGGERVDSEQFF. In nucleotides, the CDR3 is TGTGCCAGCTCCCTCCCAGGCGGGGAGCGGGTAGACAGTGAGCAGTTCTTC.

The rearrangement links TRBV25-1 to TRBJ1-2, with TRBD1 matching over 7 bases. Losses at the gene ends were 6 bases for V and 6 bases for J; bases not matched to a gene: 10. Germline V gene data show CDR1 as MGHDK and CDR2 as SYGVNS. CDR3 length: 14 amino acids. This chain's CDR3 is CASRDSRTGNGYTF. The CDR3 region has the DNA TGTGCCAGCAGGGATAGTAGGACAGGAAATGGCTACACCTTC.

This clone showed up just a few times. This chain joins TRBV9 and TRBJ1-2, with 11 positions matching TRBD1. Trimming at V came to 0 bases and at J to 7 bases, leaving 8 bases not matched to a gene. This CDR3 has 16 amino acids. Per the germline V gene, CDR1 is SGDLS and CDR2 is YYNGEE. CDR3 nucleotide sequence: TGTGCCAGCAGCGTAGTCGGGACAGGGGGTGGTAGTGGCTACACCTTC. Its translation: CASSVVGTGGGSGYTF.

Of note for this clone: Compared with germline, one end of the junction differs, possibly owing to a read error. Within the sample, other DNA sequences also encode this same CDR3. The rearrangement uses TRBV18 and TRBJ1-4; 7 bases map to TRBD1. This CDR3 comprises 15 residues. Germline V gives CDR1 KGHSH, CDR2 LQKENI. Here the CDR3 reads CASSATGQRNEKLFF. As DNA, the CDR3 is TGCGCCAGCTCAGCGACGGGACAGAGGAATGAAAAACTGTTTTTT.

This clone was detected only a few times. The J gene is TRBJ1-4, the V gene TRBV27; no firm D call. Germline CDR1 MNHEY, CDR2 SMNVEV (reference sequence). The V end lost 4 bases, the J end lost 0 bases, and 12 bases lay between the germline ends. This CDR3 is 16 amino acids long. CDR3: CASSSLVGATNEKLFF. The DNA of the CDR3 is TGTGCCAGCAGTTCCCTTGTCGGTGCAACTAATGAAAAACTGTTTTTT.

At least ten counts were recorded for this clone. The CDR3 DNA follows: TGTGCCAGCAGTGAAGCTAGCGGGGGGGCCTACGAGCAGTACTTC. Translation: CASSEASGGAYEQYF. This chain connects TRBV6-1 to TRBJ2-7; 11 nucleotides align to TRBD2. Germline V gene data show CDR1 as MNHNS and CDR2 as SASEGT. The CDR3 extends over 15 amino acids. V was clipped by 0 bases and J by 2 bases; unmatched bases: 0.

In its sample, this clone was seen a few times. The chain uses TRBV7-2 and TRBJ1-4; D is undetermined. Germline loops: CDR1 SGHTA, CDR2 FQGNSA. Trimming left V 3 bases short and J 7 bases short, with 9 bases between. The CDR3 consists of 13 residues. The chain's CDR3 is CASSFSAGEKLFF. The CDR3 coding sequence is TGTGCCAGCAGCTTCTCGGCGGGTGAAAAACTGTTTTTT.

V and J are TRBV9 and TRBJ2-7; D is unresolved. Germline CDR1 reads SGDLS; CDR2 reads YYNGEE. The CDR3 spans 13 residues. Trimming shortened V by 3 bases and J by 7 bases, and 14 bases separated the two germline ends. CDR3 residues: CASSGPRMEEQYF. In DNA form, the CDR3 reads TGTGCCAGCAGCGGACCGAGGATGGAGGAGCAGTACTTC.

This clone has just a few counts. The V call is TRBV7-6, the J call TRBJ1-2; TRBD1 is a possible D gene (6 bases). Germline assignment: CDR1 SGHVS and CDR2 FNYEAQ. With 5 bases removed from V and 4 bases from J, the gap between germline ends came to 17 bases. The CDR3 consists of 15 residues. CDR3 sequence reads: CASSPRQDPFYGYTF. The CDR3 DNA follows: TGTGCCAGCAGCCCTCGACAGGACCCCTTCTATGGCTACACCTTC. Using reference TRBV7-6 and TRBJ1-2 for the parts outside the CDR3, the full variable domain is GAGVSQSPRYKVTKRGQDVALRCDPISGHVSLYWYRQALGQGPEFLTYFNYEAQQDKSGLPNDRFSAERPEGSISTLTIQRTEQRDSAMYRCASSPRQDPFYGYTFGSGTRLTVV.

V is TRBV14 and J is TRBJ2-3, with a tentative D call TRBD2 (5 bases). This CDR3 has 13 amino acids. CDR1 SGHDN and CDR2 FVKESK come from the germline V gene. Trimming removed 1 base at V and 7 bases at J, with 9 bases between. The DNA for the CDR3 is TGTGCCAGCAGCCAAGGGGAGTGGTATACGCAGTATTTT. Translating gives CASSQGEWYTQYF. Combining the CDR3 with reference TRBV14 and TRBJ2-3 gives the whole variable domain EAGVTQFPSHSVIEKGQTVTLRCDPISGHDNLYWYRRVMGKEIKFLLHFVKESKQDESGMPNNRFLAERTGGTYSTLKVQPAELEDSGVYFCASSQGEWYTQYFGPGTRLTVL.